This T cell receptor beta chain was sequenced in a study of blood T cell repertoires in COVID-19. Study as a whole: Sample material is recorded as cDNA or gDNA derived from T cells, B-cell-depleted T cells, or PBMCs.

The participants were between about 18 and 90 years old and came from 24 US areas. Membership in each cohort depended on participant-reported clinical history. For recovered donors of Cohort 3, there were two negative PCRs, clearance, or symptom resolution. Data came from immunoSEQ multiplex PCR; TCRdb stores just in-frame clones and leaves some out. This sample carries roughly 500,000 clones, 70% to 90% of them seen once, and the ten largest clones take 1.8%. J was trimmed by 8 bases and V by 1 base; bases with no gene match: 7. The CDR3 has 15 amino acids. Germline CDR1 and CDR2: SEHNR and FQNEAQ (reference sequence).

Source material: PBMCs or T cells enriched from blood (not recorded which). The chain is built from TRBV7-9 and TRBJ2-3, with 9 bases aligning to TRBD1. The receptor was isolated from a woman aged 40 to 49 who had recovered from COVID-19. The chain's CDR3 is CASSLEGQGFGTQYF. As DNA, the CDR3 is TGTGCCAGCAGCTTAGAGGGACAGGGATTCGGTACGCAGTATTTT.